This record looks at one T cell receptor beta chain sequence and its context. The CDR3 sequence is 18 residues long. CDR1 SGDLS and CDR2 YYNGEE come from the germline V gene. V lost 3 bases, J lost 1 base, and 12 bases stayed unmatched. The data were obtained in a study of blood T cell repertoires in COVID-19. Study as a whole: Samples representing acute and convalescent COVID-19 were sourced from the United States, Italy and Spain. Sample material is recorded as cDNA or gDNA derived from T cells, B-cell-depleted T cells, or PBMCs.

Original methodology: Researchers report that nucleated cell counts were estimated from reference gene primer amplification. The data were produced by immunoSEQ multiplex PCR, yet TCRdb's version contains in-frame clones alone and is incomplete. V and J calls and clone size are given by that table; D and trimming were obtained from the DNA. This sample has roughly 200,000 clones, with approximately 83% found just once. Sequenced input: peripheral blood. The clonotype was recovered from a man aged 50 to 60 with active or convalescent COVID-19. The J gene is TRBJ2-5, the V gene TRBV9, with 10 bases aligning to TRBD2. CDR3 protein: CASSGARERGGSQETQYF. CDR3 bases: TGTGCCAGCAGCGGAGCCCGGGAGCGGGGGGGGTCCCAAGAGACCCAGTACTTC. Combining the CDR3 with reference TRBV9 and TRBJ2-5 gives the whole variable domain DSGVTQTPKHLITATGQRVTLRCSPRSGDLSVYWYQQSLDQGLQFLIQYYNGEERAKGNILERFSAQQFPDLHSELNLSSLELGDSALYFCASSGARERGGSQETQYFGPGTRLLVL.